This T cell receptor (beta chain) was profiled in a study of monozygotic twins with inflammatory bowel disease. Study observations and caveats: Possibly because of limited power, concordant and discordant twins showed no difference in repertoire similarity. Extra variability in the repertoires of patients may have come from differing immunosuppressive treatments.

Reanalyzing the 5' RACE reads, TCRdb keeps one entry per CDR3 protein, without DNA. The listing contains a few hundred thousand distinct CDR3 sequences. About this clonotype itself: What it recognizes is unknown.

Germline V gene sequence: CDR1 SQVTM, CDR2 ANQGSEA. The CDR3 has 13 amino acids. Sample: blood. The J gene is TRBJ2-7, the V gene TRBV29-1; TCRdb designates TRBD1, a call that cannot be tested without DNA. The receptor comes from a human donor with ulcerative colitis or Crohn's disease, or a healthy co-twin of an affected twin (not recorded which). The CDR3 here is CSVELTGGGEQYF.